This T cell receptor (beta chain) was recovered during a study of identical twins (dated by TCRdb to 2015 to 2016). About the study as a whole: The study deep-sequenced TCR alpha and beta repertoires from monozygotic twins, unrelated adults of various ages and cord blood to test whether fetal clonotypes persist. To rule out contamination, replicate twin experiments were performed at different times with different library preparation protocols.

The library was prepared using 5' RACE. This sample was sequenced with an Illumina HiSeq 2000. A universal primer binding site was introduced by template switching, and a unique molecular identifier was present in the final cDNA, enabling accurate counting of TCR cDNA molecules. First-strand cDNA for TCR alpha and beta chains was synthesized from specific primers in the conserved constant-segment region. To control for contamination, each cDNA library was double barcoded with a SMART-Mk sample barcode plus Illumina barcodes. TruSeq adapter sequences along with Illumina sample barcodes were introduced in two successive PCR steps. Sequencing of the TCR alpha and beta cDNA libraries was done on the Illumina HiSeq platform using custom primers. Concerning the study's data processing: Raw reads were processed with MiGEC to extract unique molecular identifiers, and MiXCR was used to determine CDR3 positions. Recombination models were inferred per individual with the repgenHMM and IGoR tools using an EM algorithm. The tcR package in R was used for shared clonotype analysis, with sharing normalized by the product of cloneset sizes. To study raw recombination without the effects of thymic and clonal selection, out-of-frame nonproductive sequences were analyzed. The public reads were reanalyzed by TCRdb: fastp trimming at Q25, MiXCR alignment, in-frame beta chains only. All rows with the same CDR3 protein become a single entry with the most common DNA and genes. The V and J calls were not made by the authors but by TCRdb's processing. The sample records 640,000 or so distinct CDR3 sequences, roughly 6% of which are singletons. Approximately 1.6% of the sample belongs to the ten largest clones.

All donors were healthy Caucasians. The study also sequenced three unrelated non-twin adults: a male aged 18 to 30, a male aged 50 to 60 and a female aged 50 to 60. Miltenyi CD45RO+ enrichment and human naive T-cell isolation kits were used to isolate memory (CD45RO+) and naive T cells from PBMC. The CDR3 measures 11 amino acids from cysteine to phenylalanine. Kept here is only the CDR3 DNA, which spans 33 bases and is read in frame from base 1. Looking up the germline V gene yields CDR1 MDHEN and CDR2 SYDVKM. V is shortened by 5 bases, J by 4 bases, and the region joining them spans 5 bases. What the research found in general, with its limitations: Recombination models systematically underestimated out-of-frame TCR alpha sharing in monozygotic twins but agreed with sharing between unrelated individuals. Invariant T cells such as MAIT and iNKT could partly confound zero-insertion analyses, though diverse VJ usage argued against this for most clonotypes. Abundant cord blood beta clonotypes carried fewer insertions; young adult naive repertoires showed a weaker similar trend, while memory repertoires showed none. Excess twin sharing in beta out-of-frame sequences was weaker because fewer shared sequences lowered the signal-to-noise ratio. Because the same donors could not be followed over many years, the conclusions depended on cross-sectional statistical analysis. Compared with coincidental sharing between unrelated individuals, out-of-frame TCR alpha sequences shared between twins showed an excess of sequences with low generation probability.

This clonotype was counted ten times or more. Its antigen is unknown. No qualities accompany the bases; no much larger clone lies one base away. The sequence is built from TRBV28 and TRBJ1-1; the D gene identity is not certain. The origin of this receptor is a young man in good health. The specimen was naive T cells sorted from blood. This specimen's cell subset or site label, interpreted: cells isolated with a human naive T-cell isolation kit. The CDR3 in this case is CASSIGTEAFF. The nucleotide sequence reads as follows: TGTGCCAGCAGTATTGGCACTGAAGCTTTCTTT.